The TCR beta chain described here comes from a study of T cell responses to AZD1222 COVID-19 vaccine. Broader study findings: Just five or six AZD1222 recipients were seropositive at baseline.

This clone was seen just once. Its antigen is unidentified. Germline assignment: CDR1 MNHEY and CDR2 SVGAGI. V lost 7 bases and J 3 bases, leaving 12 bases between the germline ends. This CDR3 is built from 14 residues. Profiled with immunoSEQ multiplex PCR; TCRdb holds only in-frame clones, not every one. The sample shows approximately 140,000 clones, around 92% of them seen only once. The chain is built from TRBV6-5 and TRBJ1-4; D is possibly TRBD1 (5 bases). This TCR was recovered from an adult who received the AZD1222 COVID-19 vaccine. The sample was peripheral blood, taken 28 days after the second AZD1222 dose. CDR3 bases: TGTGCCAGCACCCCGGGGCGGGCTAATGAAAAACTGTTTTTT. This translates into CASTPGRANEKLFF.